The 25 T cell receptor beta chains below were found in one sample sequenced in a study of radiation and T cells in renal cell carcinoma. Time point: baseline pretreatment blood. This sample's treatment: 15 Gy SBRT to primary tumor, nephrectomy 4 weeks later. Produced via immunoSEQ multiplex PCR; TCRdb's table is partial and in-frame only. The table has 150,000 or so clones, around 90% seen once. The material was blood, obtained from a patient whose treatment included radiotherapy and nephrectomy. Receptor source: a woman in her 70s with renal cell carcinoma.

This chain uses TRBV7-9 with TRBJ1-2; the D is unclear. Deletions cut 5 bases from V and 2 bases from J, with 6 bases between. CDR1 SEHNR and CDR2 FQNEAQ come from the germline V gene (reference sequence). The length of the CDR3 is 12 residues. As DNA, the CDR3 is TGTGCCAGCAGCAGGACGAACTATGGCTACACCTTC. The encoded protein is CASSRTNYGYTF.

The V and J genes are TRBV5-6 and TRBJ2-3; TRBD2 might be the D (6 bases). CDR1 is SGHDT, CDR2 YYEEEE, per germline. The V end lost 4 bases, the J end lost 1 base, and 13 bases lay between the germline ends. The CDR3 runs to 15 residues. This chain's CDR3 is CASSRLWGGTDTQYF. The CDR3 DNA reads TGTGCCAGCAGCCGACTATGGGGGGGCACAGATACGCAGTATTTT.

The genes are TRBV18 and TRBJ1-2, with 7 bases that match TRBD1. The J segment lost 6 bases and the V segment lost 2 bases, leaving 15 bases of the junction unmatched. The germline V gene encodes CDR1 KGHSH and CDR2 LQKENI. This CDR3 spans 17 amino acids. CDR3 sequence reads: CASSPISADTGADGYTF. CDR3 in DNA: TGTGCCAGCTCACCAATATCAGCGGACACAGGGGCCGATGGCTACACCTTC.

As DNA, the CDR3 is TGCAGCGTTGATGACAGGGGTGCGGACGGCTACACCTTC. It yields the protein CSVDDRGADGYTF. The V call is TRBV29-1, the J call TRBJ1-2, with 8 bases aligning to TRBD1. Per germline, CDR1 SQVTM and CDR2 ANQGSEA. The V gene end was trimmed by 3 bases and the J gene end by 8 bases; junction bases not matched to a gene: 8. This CDR3 has 13 amino acids.

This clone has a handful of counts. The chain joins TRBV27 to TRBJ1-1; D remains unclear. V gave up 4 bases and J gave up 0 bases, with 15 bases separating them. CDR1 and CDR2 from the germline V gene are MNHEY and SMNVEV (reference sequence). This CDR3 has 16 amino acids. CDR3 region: CASSSNWWDLNTEAFF. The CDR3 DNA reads TGTGCCAGCAGTTCTAACTGGTGGGATTTGAACACTGAAGCTTTCTTT.

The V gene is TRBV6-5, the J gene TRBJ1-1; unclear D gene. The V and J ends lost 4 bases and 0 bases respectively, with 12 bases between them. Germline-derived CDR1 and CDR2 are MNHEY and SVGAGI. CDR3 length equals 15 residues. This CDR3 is CASSSERALNTEAFF. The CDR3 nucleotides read TGTGCCAGCAGTTCCGAGCGGGCCCTGAACACTGAAGCTTTCTTT.

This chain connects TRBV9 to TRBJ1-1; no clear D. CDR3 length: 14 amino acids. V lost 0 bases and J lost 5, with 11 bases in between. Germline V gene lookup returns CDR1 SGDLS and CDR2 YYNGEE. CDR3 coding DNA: TGTGCCAGCAGCGTAGCATTAGGTCGGACTGAAGCTTTCTTT. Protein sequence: CASSVALGRTEAFF.

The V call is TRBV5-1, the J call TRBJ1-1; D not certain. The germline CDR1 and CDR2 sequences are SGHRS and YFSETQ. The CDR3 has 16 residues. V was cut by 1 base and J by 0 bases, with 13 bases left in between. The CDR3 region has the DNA TGCGCCAGCAGCTTGTTCGGGGTAGAGATGAACACTGAAGCTTTCTTT. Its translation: CASSLFGVEMNTEAFF.

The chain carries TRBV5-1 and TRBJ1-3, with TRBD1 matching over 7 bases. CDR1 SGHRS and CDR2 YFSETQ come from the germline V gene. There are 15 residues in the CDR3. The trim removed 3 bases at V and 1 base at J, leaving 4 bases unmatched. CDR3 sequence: CASSSQTGSGNTIYF. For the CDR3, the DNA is TGCGCCAGCAGCTCCCAGACAGGGTCTGGAAACACCATATATTTT.

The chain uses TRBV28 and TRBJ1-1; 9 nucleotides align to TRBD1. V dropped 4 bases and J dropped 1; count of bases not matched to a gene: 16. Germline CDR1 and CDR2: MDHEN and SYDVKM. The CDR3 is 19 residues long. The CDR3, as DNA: TGTGCCAGCAGTTCAACCCGGCCCGGGACAGGGAAACCGAACACTGAAGCTTTCTTT. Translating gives CASSSTRPGTGKPNTEAFF.

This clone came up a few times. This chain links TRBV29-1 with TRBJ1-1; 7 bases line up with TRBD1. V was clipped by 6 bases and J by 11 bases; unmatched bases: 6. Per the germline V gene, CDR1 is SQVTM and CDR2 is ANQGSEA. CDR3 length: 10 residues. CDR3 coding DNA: TGCAGCGTGATGACAGGGAGGGCTTTCTTT. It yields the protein CSVMTGRAFF.

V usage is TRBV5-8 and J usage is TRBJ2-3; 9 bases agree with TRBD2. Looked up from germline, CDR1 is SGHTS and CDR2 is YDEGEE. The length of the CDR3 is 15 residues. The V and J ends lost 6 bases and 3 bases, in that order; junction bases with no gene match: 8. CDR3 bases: TGTGCCAGCAACCTCGCGGGGGGGCAAACAGATACGCAGTATTTT. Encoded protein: CASNLAGGQTDTQYF.

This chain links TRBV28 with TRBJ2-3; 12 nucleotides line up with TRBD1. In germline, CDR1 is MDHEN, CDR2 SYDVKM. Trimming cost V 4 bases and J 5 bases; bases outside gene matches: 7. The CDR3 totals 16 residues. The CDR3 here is CASSSSGTGGIDTQYF. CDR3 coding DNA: TGTGCCAGCAGTTCATCCGGGACAGGGGGCATAGATACGCAGTATTTT.

CDR3 residues: CSVQGVGETQYF. DNA of the CDR3: TGCAGCGTTCAAGGGGTGGGAGAGACCCAGTACTTC. The chain employs TRBV29-1 and TRBJ2-5, with TRBD1 as a possible D gene (5 bases). Germline CDR1 is SQVTM and CDR2 is ANQGSEA. V lost 5 bases, J lost 4 bases, and 11 bases lay in between. This CDR3 contains 12 residues.

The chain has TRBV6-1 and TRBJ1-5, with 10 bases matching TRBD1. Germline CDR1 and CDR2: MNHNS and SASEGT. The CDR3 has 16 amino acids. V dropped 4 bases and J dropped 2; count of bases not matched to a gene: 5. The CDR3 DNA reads TGTGCCAGCAGTGGTCCCGGGACAGGGGGCAATCAGCCCCAGCATTTT. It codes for CASSGPGTGGNQPQHF.

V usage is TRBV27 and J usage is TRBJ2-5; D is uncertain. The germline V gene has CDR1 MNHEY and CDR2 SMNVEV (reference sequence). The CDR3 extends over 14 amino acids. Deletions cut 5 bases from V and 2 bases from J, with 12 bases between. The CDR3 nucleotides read TGTGCCAGCAGTCCCCTGGGCAGACAAGAGACCCAGTACTTC. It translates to CASSPLGRQETQYF.

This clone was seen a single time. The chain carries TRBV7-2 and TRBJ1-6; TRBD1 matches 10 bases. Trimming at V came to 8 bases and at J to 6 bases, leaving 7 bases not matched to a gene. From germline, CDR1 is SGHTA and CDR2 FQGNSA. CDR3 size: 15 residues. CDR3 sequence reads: CASQTGGRGNSPLHF. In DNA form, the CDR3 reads TGTGCCAGCCAGACAGGGGGCAGGGGTAATTCACCCCTCCACTTT.

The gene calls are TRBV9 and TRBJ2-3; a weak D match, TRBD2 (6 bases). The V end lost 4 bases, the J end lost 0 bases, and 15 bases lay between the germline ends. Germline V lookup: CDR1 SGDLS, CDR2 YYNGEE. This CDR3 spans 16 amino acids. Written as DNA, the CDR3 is TGTGCCAGCAGCTTGACGTTGGGAGGTAGCACAGATACGCAGTATTTT. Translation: CASSLTLGGSTDTQYF.

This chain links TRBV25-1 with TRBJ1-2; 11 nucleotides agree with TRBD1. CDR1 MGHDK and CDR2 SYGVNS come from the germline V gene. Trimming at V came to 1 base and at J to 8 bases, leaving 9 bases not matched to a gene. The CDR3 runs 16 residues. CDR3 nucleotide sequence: TGTGCCAGCAGTGAATCTGGGGACAGGGGGTCAAACGGCTACACCTTC. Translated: CASSESGDRGSNGYTF.

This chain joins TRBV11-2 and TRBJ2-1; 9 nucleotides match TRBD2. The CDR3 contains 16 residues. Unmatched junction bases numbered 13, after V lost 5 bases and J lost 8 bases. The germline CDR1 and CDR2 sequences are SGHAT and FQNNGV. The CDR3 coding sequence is TGTGCCAGCAGCCCGATTTCGCGCGGGGGGGCGTATGAGCAGTTCTTC. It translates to CASSPISRGGAYEQFF.

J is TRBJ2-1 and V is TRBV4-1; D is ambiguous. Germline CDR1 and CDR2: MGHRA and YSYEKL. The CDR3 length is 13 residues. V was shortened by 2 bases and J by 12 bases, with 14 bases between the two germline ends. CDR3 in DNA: TGCGCCAGCAGCCAAAGTTCCCTAGGCGGGCAGTTCTTC. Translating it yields CASSQSSLGGQFF.

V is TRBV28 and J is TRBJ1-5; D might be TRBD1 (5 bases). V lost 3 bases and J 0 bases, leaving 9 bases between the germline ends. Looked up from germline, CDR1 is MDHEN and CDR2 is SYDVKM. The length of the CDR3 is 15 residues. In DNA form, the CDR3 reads TGTGCCAGCAGTTTTGGAGGACATAGCAATCAGCCCCAGCATTTT. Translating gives CASSFGGHSNQPQHF.

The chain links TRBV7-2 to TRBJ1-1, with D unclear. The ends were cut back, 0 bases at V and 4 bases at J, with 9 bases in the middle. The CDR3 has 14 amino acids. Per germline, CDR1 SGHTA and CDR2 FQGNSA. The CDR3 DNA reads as TGTGCCAGCAGCTTAGCGCACCGAGGCACTGAAGCTTTCTTT. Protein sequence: CASSLAHRGTEAFF.

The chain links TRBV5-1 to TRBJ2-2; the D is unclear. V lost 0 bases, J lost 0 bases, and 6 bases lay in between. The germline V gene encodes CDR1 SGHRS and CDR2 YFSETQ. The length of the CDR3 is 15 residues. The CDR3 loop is CASSLGNPNTGELFF. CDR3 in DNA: TGCGCCAGCAGCTTGGGTAACCCGAACACCGGGGAGCTGTTTTTT.

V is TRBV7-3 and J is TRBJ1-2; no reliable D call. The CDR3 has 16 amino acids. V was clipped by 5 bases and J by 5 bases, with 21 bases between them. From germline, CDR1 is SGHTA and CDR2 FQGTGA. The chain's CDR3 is CASSDPPGSIYYGYTF. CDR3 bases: TGTGCCAGCAGCGACCCCCCCGGCAGCATTTATTATGGCTACACCTTC.